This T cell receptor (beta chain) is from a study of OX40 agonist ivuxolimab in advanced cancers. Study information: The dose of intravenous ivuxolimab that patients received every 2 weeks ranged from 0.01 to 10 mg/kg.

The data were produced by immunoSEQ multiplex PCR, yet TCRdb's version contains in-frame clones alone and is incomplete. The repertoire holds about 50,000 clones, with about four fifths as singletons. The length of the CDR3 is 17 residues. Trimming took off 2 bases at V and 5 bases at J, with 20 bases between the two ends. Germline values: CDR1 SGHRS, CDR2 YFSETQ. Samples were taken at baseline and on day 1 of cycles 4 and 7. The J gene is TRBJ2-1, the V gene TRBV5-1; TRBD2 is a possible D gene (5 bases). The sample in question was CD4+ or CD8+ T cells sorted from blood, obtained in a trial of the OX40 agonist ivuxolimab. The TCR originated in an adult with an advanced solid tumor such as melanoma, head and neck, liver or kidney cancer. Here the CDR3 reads CASSFSLLVSHNNEQFF. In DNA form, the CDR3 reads TGCGCCAGCAGCTTTAGTCTACTAGTCTCACACAACAATGAGCAGTTCTTC.